The 27 T cell receptor beta chains listed next were all sequenced from one sample in a study of CD8 T cells in Susac syndrome. RNA totalling about 0.45 to 1 ug underwent reverse transcription with random hexamers. TCRdb re-called the immunoSEQ multiplex PCR reads through MiXCR, storing one row per CDR3 protein. In the table there are 150,000 to 200,000 distinct CDR3 sequences, 94% of which are singletons. Sequenced sample: CD4+ T cells from PBMCs. Source of these receptors: a human donor with multiple sclerosis.

The genes are TRBV30 and TRBJ1-3; D is possibly TRBD1 (6 bases). This CDR3 spans 13 amino acids. V lost 4 bases, J lost 2 bases, and 9 bases lay in between. Germline CDR1 is GTSNPN and CDR2 is SVGIG (reference sequence). The CDR3 DNA reads TGTGCCTGGACCCGGACAGCTGGAAACACCATATATTTT. Translated, it gives CAWTRTAGNTIYF.

The chain is built from TRBV10-3 and TRBJ1-1; the match to TRBD1 covers 8 bases. The CDR3 is 13 residues long. The V gene end was trimmed by 10 bases and the J gene end by 0 bases; junction bases not matched to a gene: 4. The germline V gene has CDR1 ENHRY and CDR2 SYGVKD. CDR3 sequence reads: CATRDRLNTEAFF. CDR3 DNA: TGTGCCACGAGGGACAGGTTGAACACTGAAGCTTTCTTT.

The sample holds one count of this clonotype. The chain couples TRBV15 to TRBJ2-1; TRBD2 is a possible D gene (6 bases). The V gene lost 6 bases and the J gene lost 6 bases, with 18 bases spanning the gap. Germline V gene sequence: CDR1 LNHNV, CDR2 YYDKDF (reference sequence). This CDR3 is built from 15 residues. CDR3 nucleotides: TGTGCCACCAGGCCCGCGGTAGCGGTCTCCAATGAGCAGTTCTTC. It yields the protein CATRPAVAVSNEQFF.

The chain employs TRBV29-1 and TRBJ2-5, with a possible D match to TRBD2 (6 bases). The CDR3 spans 13 residues. V was cut by 6 bases and J by 4 bases, with 15 bases left in between. The germline gives CDR1 SQVTM, CDR2 ANQGSEA. The CDR3 DNA reads TGCAGCGTGGGGGGATCTGGACCAGAGACCCAGTACTTC. Protein: CSVGGSGPETQYF.

V and J are TRBV20-1 and TRBJ2-7; 9 nucleotides agree with TRBD2. J gave up 6 bases and V 1 base, and 1 base lay outside the gene matches. The CDR3 has 12 amino acids. The germline CDR1 and CDR2 sequences are DFQATT and SNEGSKA (reference sequence). CDR3: CSARGGRGEQYF. CDR3 sequence (DNA): TGCAGTGCTAGAGGCGGGAGGGGCGAGCAGTACTTC.

The chain has TRBV7-7 and TRBJ2-3, with D uncertain. The V end lost 1 base, the J end lost 2 bases, and 7 bases lay between the germline ends. Germline assignment: CDR1 SSHAT and CDR2 FNYEAQ (reference sequence). CDR3 length: 14 amino acids. The CDR3 coding sequence is TGTGCCAGCAGCTTAGACCGTCACACAGATACGCAGTATTTT. The encoded protein is CASSLDRHTDTQYF.

The rearrangement links TRBV30 to TRBJ1-2, with 7 bases fitting TRBD1. Germline CDR1 and CDR2: GTSNPN and SVGIG (reference sequence). The CDR3 loop spans 13 amino acids. V was clipped by 8 bases and J by 4 bases; unmatched bases: 10. DNA for the CDR3: TGTGCCGAACACGGGACAGACCCCTATGGCTACACCTTC. Translating gives CAEHGTDPYGYTF.

The chain carries TRBV29-1 and TRBJ1-4; D remains ambiguous. Germline V gives CDR1 SQVTM, CDR2 ANQGSEA. This CDR3 region has 11 residues. The V gene lost 7 bases and the J gene lost 10 bases, with 13 bases spanning the gap. The CDR3 DNA is TGCAGCGGTGGGGTTTCCGGAAAACTGTTTTTT. Protein: CSGGVSGKLFF.

The rearrangement uses TRBV4-2 and TRBJ2-1; 15 nucleotides line up with TRBD2. After removal of 4 bases from V and 15 bases from J, the junction contained 13 bases not matched to a gene. Germline CDR1 reads LGHNA; CDR2 reads YNFKEQ. CDR3 length: 16 residues. CDR3 amino acids: CASSPSPGTSGGSGFF. The CDR3 nucleotides read TGTGCCAGCAGCCCCTCCCCCGGGACTAGCGGGGGGTCAGGGTTCTTC.

The chain has TRBV9 and TRBJ2-6; 16 positions agree with TRBD2. Germline-derived CDR1 and CDR2 are SGDLS and YYNGEE. This CDR3 is built from 18 residues. V shed 4 bases and J 4 bases; nucleotides not matched to a gene: 5. This CDR3 is CASSPGTSGRAGANVLTF. CDR3 nucleotides: TGTGCCAGCAGCCCAGGGACTAGCGGGAGGGCCGGGGCCAACGTCCTGACTTTC. Combining the CDR3 with reference TRBV9 and TRBJ2-6 gives the whole variable domain DSGVTQTPKHLITATGQRVTLRCSPRSGDLSVYWYQQSLDQGLQFLIQYYNGEERAKGNILERFSAQQFPDLHSELNLSSLELGDSALYFCASSPGTSGRAGANVLTFGAGSRLTVL.

J is TRBJ2-1 and V is TRBV9; possible D gene TRBD2, 5 bases. Trimming left V 2 bases short and J 3 bases short, with 6 bases between. The CDR3 loop spans 13 amino acids. Looked up from germline, CDR1 is SGDLS and CDR2 is YYNGEE. The CDR3 is CASSVTIYNEQFF. CDR3 nucleotide sequence: TGTGCCAGCAGCGTGACTATCTACAATGAGCAGTTCTTC.

V is TRBV19 and J is TRBJ2-2, with 9 bases identical to TRBD2. Germline V gives CDR1 LNHDA, CDR2 SQIVND (reference sequence). The CDR3 covers 16 residues. Trimming at V came to 3 bases and at J to 2 bases, leaving 4 bases not matched to a gene. This CDR3 reads CASSMRGGYNTGELFF. The CDR3 DNA sequence: TGTGCCAGTAGTATGCGGGGGGGCTACAACACCGGGGAGCTGTTTTTT.

V gene TRBV6-2 or TRBV6-3 combines with J gene TRBJ2-3, with 7 bases aligning to TRBD2. The V gene end was trimmed by 4 bases and the J gene end by 3 bases; junction bases not matched to a gene: 4. Germline V gene data show CDR1 as MNHEY and CDR2 as SVGEGT. The CDR3 is made up of 14 amino acids. CDR3 in amino acids: CASSSRLATDTQYF. The CDR3 DNA reads as TGTGCCAGCAGTTCTCGACTAGCAACAGATACGCAGTATTTT.

This sequence joins TRBV29-1 and TRBJ1-2, with 8 nucleotides matching TRBD1. CDR3 length: 12 residues. Germline V gene lookup returns CDR1 SQVTM and CDR2 ANQGSEA. The trim removed 7 bases at V and 8 bases at J, leaving 9 bases unmatched. CDR3: CSGQGMEGGYTF. DNA of the CDR3: TGCAGCGGACAGGGGATGGAGGGAGGCTACACCTTC.

J is TRBJ2-7 and V is TRBV7-9; perhaps TRBD1 as D (6 bases). This CDR3 is 12 amino acids long. Trimming left V 6 bases short and J 3 bases short, with 9 bases between. Germline CDR1 and CDR2: SEHNR and FQNEAQ (reference sequence). CDR3 nucleotide sequence: TGTGCCAGCAGAAGGGACATCTACGAGCAGTACTTC. Residues: CASRRDIYEQYF.

Here the CDR3 reads CAISAGDIYEQYF. CDR3 coding DNA: TGTGCCATCAGTGCCGGGGATATCTACGAGCAGTACTTC. The chain uses TRBV10-3 and TRBJ2-7; tentative D call: TRBD2 (5 bases). The length of the CDR3 is 13 residues. Germline CDR1 and CDR2: ENHRY and SYGVKD. Trimming stripped 4 bases from V and 3 bases from J, with 10 bases between.

The rearrangement links TRBV20-1 to TRBJ2-1; 9 bases agree with TRBD2. V lost 0 bases and J lost 4; bases outside the gene matches: 7. This CDR3 is built from 16 residues. Per germline, CDR1 DFQATT and CDR2 SNEGSKA (reference sequence). The CDR3 nucleotides read TGCAGTGCTAGAGATGGCACTAGCGGGCCTTACAATGAGCAGTTCTTC. Encoded protein: CSARDGTSGPYNEQFF.

The J gene is TRBJ2-3, the V gene TRBV6-5; TRBD2 agrees at 16 bases. V shed 3 bases and J 2 bases; nucleotides not matched to a gene: 14. The CDR3 sequence is 21 residues long. CDR1 is MNHEY and CDR2 is SVGAGI in the germline V gene. In DNA form, the CDR3 reads TGTGCCAGCAGTTATCCACTCCTAGGGACTAGCGGGAGGGCCTCCACAGATACGCAGTATTTT. Amino acid sequence: CASSYPLLGTSGRASTDTQYF.

The chain combines TRBV29-1 with TRBJ2-1; D is unresolved. Per germline, CDR1 SQVTM and CDR2 ANQGSEA. The V gene lost 3 bases and the J gene lost 6 bases, with 6 bases spanning the gap. This CDR3 is built from 11 residues. CDR3 DNA: TGCAGCGTTGATGACTTCAATGAGCAGTTCTTC. This gives the protein CSVDDFNEQFF.

The table lists this clonotype with a count of one. The rearrangement joins TRBV20-1 to TRBJ2-7; 13 nucleotides match TRBD2. The CDR3 totals 13 residues. The V and J ends lost 5 bases and 5 bases, in that order; junction bases with no gene match: 3. Germline-derived CDR1 and CDR2 are DFQATT and SNEGSKA (reference sequence). The CDR3 is CSAGLAGVDEQYF. The CDR3 coding sequence is TGCAGTGCTGGACTAGCGGGAGTCGACGAGCAGTACTTC.

J is TRBJ1-2 and V is TRBV12-3 or TRBV12-4; 7 nucleotides line up with TRBD1. The CDR3 covers 15 residues. Trimming at V came to 5 bases and at J to 0 bases, leaving 6 bases not matched to a gene. The CDR3 nucleotides are TGTGCCAGCAGTGGCGGGACAGCTGCTAACTATGGCTACACCTTC. Translation gives CASSGGTAANYGYTF.

V usage is TRBV29-1 and J usage is TRBJ1-2, with D unresolved. Trimming pared 3 bases from V and 3 bases from J, leaving 8 bases between. The CDR3 is 12 residues long. From germline, CDR1 is SQVTM and CDR2 ANQGSEA. This CDR3 is CSVDRGDYGYTF. Here the CDR3 DNA reads TGCAGCGTTGACCGGGGAGACTATGGCTACACCTTC. The full variable domain, its missing parts supplied by reference TRBV29-1 and TRBJ1-2, is SAVISQKPSRDICQRGTSLTIQCQVDSQVTMMFWYRQQPGQSLTLIATANQGSEATYESGFVIDKFPISRPNLTFSTLTVSNMSPEDSSIYLCSVDRGDYGYTFGSGTRLTVV.

The V and J genes are TRBV20-1 and TRBJ1-1; D unclear. The CDR3 has 12 residues. The germline V gene has CDR1 DFQATT and CDR2 SNEGSKA (reference sequence). Trimming took 5 bases from V and 7 from J, leaving 14 bases between them. Written as DNA, the CDR3 is TGCAGTGCTCCGATATTGGGCGGTGAAGCTTTCTTT. Its protein is CSAPILGGEAFF.

The CDR3 region is CASKGPSGANVLTF. CDR3 sequence (DNA): TGTGCCAGCAAAGGCCCATCTGGGGCCAACGTCCTGACTTTC. The chain has TRBV12-3 or TRBV12-4 and TRBJ2-6, with D unclear. V lost 7 bases and J 1 base, leaving 8 bases between the germline ends. The CDR3 spans 14 residues.

V usage is TRBV28 and J usage is TRBJ2-4; TRBD1 is a possible D gene (5 bases). The germline V and J ends were trimmed by 5 bases and 7 bases, with 15 bases remaining between them. CDR1 and CDR2 (germline): MDHEN, SYDVKM. CDR3 size: 14 residues. DNA of the CDR3: TGTGCCAGCAGTCGCATCCAGGGAAGGAACATTCAGTACTTC. Amino acids: CASSRIQGRNIQYF.

V gene TRBV30 combines with J gene TRBJ2-1; 8 positions match TRBD2. Germline V gene data show CDR1 as GTSNPN and CDR2 as SVGIG (reference sequence). After removal of 3 bases from V and 8 bases from J, the junction contained 3 bases not matched to a gene. This CDR3 region has 12 residues. The CDR3 loop reads CAWRGTRYEQFF. In DNA, the CDR3 is TGTGCCTGGAGGGGGACTAGATATGAGCAGTTCTTC.

The gene calls are TRBV20-1 and TRBJ2-4, with D hard to call. From germline, CDR1 is DFQATT and CDR2 SNEGSKA (reference sequence). CDR3 length: 10 residues. Trimming removed 6 bases from V and 2 bases from J, with 2 bases in between. The CDR3 DNA is TGCAGTGCCTCCAAAAACATTCAGTACTTC. It encodes CSASKNIQYF.